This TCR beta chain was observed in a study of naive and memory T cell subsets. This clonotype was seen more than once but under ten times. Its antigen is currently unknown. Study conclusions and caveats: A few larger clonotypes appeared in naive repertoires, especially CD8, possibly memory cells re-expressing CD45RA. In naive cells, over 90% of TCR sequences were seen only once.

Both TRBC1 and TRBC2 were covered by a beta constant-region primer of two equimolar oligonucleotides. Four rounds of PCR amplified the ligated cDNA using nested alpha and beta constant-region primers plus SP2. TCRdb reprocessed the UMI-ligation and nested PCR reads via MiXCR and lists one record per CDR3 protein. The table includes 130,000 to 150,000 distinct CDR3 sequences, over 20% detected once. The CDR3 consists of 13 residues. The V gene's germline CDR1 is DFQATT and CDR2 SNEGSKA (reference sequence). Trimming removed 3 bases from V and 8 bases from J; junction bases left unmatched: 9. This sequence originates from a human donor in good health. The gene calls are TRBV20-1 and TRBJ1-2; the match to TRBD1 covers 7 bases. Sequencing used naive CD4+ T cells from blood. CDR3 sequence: CSASYTGAGGYTF. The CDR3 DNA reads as TGCAGTGCTAGCTACACAGGGGCGGGCGGCTACACCTTC.